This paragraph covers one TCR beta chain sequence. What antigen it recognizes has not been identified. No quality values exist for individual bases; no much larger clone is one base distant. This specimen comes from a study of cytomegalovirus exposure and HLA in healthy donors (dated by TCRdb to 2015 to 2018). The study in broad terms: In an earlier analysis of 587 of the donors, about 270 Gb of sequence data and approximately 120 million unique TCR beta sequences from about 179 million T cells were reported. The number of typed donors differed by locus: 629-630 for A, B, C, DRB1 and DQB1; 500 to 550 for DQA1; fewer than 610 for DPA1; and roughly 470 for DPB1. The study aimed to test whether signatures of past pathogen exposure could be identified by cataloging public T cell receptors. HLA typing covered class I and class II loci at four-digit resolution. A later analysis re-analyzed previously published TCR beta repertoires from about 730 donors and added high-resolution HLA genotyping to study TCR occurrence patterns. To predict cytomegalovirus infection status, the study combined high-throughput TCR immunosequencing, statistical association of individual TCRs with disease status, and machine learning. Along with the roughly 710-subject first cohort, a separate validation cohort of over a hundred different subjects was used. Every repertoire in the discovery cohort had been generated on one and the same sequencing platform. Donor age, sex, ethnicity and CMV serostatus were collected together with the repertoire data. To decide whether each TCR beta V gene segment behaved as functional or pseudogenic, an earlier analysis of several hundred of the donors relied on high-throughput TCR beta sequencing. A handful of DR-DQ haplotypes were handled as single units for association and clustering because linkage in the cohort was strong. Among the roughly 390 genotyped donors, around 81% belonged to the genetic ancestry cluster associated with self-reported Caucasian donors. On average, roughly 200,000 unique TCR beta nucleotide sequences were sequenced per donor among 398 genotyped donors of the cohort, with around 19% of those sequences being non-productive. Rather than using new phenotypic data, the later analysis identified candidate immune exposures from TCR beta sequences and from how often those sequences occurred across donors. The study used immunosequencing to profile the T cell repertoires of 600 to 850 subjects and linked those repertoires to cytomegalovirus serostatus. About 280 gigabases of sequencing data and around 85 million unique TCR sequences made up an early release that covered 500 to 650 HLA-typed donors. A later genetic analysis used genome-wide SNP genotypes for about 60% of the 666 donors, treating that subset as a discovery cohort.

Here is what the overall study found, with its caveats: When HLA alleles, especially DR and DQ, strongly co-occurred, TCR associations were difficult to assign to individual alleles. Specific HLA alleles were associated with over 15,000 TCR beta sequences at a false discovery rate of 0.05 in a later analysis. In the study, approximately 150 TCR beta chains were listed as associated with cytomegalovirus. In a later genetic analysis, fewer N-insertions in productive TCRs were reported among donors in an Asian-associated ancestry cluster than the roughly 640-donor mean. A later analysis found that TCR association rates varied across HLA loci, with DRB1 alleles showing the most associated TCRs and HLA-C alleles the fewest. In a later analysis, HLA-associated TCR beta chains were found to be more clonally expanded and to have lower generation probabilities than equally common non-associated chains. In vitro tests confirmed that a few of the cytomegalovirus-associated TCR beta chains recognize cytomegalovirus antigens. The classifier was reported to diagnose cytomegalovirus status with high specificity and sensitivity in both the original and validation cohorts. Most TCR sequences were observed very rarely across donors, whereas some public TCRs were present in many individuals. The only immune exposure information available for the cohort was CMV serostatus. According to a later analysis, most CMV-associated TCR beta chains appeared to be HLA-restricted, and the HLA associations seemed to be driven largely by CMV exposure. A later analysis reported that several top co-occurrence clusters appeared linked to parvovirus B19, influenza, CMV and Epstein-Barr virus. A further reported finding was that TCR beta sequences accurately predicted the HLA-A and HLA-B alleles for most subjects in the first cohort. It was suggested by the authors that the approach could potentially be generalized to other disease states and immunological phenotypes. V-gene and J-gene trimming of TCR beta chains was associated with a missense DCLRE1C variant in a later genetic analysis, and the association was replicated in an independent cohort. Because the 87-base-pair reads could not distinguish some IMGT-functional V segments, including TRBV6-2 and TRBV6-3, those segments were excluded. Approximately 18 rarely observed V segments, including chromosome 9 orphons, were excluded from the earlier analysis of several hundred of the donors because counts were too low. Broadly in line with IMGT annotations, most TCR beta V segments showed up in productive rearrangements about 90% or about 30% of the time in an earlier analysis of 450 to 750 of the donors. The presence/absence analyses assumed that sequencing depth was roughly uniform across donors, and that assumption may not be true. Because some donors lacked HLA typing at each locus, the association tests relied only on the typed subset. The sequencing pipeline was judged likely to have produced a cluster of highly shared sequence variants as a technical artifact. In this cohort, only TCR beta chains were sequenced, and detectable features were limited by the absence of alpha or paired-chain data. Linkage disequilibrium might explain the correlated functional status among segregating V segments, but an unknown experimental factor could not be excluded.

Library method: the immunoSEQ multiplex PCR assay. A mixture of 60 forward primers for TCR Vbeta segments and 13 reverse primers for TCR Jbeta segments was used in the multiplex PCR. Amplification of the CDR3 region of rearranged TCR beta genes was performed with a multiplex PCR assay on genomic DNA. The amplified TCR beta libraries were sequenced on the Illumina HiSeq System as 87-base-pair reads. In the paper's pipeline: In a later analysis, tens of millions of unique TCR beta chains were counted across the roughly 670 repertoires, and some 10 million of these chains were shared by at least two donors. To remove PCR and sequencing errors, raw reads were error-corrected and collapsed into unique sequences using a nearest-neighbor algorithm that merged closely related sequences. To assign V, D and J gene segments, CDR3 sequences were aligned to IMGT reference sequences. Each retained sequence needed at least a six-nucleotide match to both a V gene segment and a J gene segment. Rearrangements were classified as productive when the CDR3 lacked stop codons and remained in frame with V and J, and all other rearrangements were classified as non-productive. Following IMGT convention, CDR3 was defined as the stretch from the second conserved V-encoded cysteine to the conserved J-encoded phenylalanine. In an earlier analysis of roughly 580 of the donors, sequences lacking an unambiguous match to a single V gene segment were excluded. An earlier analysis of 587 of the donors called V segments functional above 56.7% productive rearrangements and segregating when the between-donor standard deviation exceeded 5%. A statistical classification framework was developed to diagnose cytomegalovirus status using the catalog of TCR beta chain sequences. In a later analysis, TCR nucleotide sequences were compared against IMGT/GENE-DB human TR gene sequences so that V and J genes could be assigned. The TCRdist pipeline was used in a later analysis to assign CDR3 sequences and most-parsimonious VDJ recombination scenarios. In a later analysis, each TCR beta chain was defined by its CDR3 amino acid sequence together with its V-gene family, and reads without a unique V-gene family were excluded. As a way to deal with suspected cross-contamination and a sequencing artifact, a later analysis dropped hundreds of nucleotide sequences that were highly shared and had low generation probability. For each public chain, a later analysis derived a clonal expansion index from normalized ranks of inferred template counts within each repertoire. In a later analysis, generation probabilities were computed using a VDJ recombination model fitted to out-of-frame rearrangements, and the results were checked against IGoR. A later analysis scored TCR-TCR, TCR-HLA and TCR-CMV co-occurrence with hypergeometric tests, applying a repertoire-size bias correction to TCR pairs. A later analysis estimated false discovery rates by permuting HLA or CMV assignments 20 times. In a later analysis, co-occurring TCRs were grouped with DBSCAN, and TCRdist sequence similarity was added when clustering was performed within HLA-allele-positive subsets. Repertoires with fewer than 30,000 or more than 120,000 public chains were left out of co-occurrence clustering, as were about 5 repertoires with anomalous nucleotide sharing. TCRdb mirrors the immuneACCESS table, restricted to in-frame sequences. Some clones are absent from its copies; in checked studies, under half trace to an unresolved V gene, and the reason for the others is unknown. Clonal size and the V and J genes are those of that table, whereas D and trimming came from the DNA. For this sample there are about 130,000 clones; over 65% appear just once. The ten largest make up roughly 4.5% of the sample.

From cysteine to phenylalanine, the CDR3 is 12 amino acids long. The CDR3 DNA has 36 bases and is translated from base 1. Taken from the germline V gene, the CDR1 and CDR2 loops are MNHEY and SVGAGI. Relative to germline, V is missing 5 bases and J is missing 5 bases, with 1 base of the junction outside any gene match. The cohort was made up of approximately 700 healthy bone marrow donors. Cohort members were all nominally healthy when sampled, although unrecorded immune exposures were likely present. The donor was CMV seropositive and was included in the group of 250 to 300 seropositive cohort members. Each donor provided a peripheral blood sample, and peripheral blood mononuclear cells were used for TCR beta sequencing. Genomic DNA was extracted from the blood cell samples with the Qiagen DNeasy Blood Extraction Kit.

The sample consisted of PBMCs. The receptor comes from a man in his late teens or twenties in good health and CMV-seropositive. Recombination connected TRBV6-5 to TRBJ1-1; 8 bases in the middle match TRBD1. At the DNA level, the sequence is TGTGCCAGCAGTCAGGGGGCTACTGAAGCTTTCTTT. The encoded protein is CASSQGATEAFF.